A single T cell receptor (beta chain) is shown here with its context. In the original workflow: Cell counts per sample came from amplifying reference gene primers. Method: immunoSEQ multiplex PCR; TCRdb's copy keeps in-frame clones and lacks some. That table supplies the V and J calls and clone size; D and trimming were determined from the DNA. Here the sample spans over 80,000 clones, about 90% being singletons. This sample is part of a study of blood T cell repertoires in COVID-19. Study background: The study drew acute and convalescent COVID-19 samples from the United States, Italy and Spain. T cells, B-cell-depleted T cells, or PBMCs provided the cDNA or gDNA that served as material.

The germline V gene encodes CDR1 SGHAT and CDR2 FQNNGV. CDR3 size: 13 residues. V was shortened by 5 bases and J by 3 bases, with 8 bases between the two germline ends. This chain connects TRBV11-2 to TRBJ1-5, with D unresolved. Sequencing was done on a sample of peripheral blood. This receptor was taken from a human donor with active COVID-19. The donor label of this sample is uncertain. The CDR3 nucleotides are TGTGCCAGCAGCCCCCGGGACAATCAGCCCCAGCATTTT. Amino acids: CASSPRDNQPQHF.